This TCR beta chain was retrieved from a study of blood T cells in healthy people across ages. Overall study findings and caveats: It was not known whether donors were CMV positive (a possible confounder of expanded clonotype changes).

CDR3 length: 15 residues. Germline-derived CDR1 and CDR2 are SGHTA and FQGNSA. V gave up 7 bases and J gave up 2 bases, with 17 bases separating them. Caucasian, healthy and from Russia, the donors were aged between 6 and 90. Drawn from each donor were 7.5 to 10 milliliters of peripheral blood. Alongside a J-beta primer mix, a sample-barcoded 5' primer served in a second PCR lasting roughly 6 to 11 cycles. Unique molecular identifiers of 12 random nucleotides labeled each cDNA. Each CDR3 protein is one row after TCRdb ran MiXCR on the 5' RACE reads. The table has 1,800,000 or so distinct CDR3 sequences, 35% to 50% seen once. About this clonotype itself: Its cognate antigen is unknown.

The sequencing sample was made of blood. The chain links TRBV7-2 to TRBJ1-2; weak D call: TRBD1 (6 bases). This clonotype originated in a human donor in good health. CDR3 nucleotides: TGTGCCAGCACCAGAAGCAGGGGTTCGAACTATGGCTACACCTTC. Its protein product is CASTRSRGSNYGYTF.